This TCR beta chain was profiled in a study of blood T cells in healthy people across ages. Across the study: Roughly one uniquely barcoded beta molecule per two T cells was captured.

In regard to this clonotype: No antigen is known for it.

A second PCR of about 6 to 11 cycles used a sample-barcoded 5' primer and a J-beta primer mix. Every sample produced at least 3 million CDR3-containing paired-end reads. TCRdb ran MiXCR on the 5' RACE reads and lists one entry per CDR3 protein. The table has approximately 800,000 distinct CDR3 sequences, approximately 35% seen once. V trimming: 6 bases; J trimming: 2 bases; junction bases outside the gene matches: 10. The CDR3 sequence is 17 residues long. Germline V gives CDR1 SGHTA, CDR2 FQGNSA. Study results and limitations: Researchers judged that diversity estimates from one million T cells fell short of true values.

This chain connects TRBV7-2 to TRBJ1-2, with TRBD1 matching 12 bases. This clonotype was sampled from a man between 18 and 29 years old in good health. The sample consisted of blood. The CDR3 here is CASSPTGTGGANYGYTF. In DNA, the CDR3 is TGTGCCAGCAGTCCGACCGGGACAGGGGGCGCAAACTATGGCTACACCTTC.